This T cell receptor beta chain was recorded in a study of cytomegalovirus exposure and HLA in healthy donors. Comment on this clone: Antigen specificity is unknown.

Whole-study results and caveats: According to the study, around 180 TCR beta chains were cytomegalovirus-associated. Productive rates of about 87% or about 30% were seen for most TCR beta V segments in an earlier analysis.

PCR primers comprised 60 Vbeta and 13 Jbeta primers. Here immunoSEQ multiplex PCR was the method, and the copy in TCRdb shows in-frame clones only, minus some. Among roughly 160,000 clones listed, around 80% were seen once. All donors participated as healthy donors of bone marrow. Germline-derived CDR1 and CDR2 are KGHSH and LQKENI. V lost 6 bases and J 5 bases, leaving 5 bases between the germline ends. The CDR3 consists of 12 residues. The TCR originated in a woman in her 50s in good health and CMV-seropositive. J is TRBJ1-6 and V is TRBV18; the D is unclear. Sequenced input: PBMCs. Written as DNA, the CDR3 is TGTGCCAGCTCGCAGGATAATTCACCCCTCCACTTT. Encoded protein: CASSQDNSPLHF. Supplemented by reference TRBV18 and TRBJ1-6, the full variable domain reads NAGVMQNPRHLVRRRGQEARLRCSPMKGHSHVYWYRQLPEEGLKFMVYLQKENIIDESGMPKERFSAEFPKEGPSILRIQQVVRGDSAAYFCASSQDNSPLHFGNGTRLTVT.